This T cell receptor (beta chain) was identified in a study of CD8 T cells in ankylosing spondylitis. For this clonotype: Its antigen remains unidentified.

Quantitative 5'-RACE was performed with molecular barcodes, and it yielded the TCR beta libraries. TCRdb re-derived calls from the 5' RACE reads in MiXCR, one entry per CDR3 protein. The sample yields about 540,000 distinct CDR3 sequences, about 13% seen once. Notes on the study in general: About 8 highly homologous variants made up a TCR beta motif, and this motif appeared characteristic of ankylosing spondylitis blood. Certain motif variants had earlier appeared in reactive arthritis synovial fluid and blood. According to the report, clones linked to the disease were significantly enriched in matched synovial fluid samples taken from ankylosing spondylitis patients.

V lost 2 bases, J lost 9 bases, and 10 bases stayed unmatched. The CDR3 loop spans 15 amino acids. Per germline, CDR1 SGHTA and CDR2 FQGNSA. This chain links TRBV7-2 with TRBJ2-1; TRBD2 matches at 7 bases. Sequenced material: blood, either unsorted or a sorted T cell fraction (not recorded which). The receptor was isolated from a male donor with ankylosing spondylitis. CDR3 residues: CASSLSGLGNGEQFF. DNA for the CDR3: TGTGCCAGCAGCTTAAGTGGACTAGGTAATGGTGAGCAGTTCTTC.